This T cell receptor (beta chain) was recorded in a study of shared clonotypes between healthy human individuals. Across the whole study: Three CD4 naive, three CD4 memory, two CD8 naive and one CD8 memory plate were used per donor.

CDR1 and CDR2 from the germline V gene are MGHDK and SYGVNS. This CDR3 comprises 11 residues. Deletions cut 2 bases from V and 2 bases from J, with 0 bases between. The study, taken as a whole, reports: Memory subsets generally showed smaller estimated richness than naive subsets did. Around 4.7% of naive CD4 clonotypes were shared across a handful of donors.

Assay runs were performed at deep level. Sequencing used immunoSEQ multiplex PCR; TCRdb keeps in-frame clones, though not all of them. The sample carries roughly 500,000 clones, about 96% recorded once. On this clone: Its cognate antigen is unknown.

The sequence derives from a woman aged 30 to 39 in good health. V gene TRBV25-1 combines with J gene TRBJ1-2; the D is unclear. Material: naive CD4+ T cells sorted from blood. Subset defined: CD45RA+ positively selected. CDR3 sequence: CASSENYGYTF. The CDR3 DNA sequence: TGTGCCAGCAGTGAAAACTATGGCTACACCTTC.